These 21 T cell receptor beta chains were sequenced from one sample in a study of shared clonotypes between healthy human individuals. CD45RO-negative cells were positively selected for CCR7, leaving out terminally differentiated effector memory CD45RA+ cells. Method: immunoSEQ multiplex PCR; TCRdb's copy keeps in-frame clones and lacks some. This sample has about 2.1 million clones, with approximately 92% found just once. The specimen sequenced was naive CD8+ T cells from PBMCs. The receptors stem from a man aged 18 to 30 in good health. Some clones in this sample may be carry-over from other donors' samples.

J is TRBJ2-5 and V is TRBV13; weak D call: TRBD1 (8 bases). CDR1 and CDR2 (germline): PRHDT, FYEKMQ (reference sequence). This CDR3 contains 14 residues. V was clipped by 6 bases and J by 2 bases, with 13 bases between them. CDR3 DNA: TGTGCCAGCAGTCACAGGGGGGGGCAAGAGACCCAGTACTTC. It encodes CASSHRGGQETQYF. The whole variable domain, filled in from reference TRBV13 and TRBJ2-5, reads AAGVIQSPRHLIKEKRETATLKCYPIPRHDTVYWYQQGPGQDPQFLISFYEKMQSDKGSIPDRFSAQQFSDYHSELNMSSLELGDSALYFCASSHRGGQETQYFGPGTRLLVL.

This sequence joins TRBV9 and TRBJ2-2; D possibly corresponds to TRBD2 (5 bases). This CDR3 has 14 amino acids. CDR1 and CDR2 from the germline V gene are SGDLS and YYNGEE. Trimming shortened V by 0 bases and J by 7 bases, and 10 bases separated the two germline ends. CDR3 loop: CASSVGGMGGELFF. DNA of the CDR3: TGTGCCAGCAGCGTAGGAGGGATGGGCGGGGAGCTGTTTTTT.

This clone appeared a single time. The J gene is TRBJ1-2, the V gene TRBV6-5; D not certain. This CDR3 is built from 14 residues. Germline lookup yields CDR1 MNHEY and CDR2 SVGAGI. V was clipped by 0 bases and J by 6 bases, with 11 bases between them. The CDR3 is CASSYSGIPDGYTF. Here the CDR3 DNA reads TGTGCCAGCAGTTACTCCGGAATACCGGATGGCTACACCTTC.

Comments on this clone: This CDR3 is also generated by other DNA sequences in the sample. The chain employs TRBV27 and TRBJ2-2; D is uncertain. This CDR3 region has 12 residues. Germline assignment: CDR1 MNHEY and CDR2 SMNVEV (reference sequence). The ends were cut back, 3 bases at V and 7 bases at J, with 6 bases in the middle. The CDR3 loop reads CASSLWGGELFF. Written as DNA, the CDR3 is TGTGCCAGCAGTTTGTGGGGCGGGGAGCTGTTTTTT.

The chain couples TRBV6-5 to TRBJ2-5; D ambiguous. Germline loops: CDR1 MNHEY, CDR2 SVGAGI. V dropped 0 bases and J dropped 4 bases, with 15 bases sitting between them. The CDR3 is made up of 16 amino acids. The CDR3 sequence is CASSYSRVVARETQYF. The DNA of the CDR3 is TGTGCCAGCAGTTACTCTAGGGTTGTTGCCCGAGAGACCCAGTACTTC.

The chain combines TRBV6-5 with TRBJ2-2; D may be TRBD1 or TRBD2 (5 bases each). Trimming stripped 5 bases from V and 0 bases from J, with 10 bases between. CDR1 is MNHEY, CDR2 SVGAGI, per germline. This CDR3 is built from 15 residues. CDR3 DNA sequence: TGTGCCAGCAGTAAGGGACGGGCGAACACCGGGGAGCTGTTTTTT. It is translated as CASSKGRANTGELFF.

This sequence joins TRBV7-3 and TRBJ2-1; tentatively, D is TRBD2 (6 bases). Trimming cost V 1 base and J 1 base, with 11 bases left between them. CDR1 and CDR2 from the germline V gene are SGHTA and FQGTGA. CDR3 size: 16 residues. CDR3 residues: CASSLMVSGSYNEQFF. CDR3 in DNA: TGTGCCAGCAGCTTAATGGTTAGCGGATCCTACAATGAGCAGTTCTTC.

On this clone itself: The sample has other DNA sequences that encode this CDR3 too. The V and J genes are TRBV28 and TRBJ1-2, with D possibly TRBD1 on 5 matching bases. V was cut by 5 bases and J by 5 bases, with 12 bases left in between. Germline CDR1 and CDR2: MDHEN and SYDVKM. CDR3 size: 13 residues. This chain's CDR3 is CASSPQGGYGYTF. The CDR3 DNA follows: TGTGCCAGCAGTCCCCAGGGCGGGTATGGCTACACCTTC.

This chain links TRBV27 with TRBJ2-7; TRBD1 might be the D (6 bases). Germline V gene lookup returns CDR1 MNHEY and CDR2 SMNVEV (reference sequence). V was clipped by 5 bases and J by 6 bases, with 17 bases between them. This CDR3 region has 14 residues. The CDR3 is CASSPRAGAFEQYF. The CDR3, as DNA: TGTGCCAGCAGTCCCCGGGCAGGGGCCTTCGAGCAGTACTTC.

The CDR3 coding sequence is TGTGCCAGTAGTAAGACTAGCGGGAAGTCGGGCGAGCAGTACTTC. Translating gives CASSKTSGKSGEQYF. This chain links TRBV19 with TRBJ2-7, with TRBD2 matching 11 bases. Trimming removed 4 bases from V and 6 bases from J; junction bases left unmatched: 8. The CDR3 consists of 15 residues. Germline CDR1 reads LNHDA; CDR2 reads SQIVND (reference sequence).

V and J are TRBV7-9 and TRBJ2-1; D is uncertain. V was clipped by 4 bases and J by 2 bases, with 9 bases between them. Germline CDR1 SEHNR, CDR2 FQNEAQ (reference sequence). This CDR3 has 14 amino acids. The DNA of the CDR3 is TGTGCCAGCAGCTACCAAGGGCCCTACAATGAGCAGTTCTTC. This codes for CASSYQGPYNEQFF. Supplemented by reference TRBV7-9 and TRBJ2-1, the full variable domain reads DTGVSQNPRHKITKRGQNVTFRCDPISEHNRLYWYRQTLGQGPEFLTYFQNEAQLEKSRLLSDRFSAERPKGSFSTLEIQRTEQGDSAMYLCASSYQGPYNEQFFGPGTRLTVL.

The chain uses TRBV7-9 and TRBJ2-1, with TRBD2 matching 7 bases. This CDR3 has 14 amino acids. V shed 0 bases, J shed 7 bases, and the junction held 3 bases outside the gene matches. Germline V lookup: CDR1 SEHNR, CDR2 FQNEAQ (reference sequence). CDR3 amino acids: CASSLAGGFNEQFF. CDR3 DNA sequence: TGTGCCAGCAGCTTAGCGGGAGGGTTTAATGAGCAGTTCTTC.

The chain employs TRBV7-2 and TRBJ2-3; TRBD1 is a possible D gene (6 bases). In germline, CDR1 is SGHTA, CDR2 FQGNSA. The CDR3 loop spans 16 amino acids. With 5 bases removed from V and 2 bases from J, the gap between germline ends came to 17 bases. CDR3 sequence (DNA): TGTGCCAGCAGCCCCCGGACAGCGCTGATCACAGATACGCAGTATTTT. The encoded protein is CASSPRTALITDTQYF.

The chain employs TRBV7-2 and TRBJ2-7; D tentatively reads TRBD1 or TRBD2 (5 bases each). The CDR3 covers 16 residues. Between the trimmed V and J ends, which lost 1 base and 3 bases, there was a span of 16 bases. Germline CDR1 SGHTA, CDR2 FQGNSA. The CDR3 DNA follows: TGTGCCAGCAGCTTAGACGTGGGGGATTTGGTCTACGAGCAGTACTTC. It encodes CASSLDVGDLVYEQYF.

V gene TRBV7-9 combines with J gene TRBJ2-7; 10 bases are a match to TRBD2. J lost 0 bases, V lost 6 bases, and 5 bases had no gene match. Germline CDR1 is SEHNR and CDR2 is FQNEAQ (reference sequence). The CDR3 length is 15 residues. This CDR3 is CASRPGTSVSYEQYF. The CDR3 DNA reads TGTGCCAGCAGACCCGGGACTAGCGTCTCCTACGAGCAGTACTTC.

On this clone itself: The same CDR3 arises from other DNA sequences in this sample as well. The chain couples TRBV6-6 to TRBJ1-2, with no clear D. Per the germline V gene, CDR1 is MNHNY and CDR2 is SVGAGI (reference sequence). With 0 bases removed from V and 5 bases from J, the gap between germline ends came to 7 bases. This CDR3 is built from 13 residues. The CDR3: CASSYSTDYGYTF. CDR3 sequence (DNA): TGTGCCAGCAGTTACTCCACAGATTATGGCTACACCTTC.

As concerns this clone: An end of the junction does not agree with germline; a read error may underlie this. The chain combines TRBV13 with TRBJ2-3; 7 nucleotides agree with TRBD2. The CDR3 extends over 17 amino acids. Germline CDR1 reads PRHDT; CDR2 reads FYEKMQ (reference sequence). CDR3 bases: TGTGCCAGCAGCCTAGGTGCGGTGGGGGGGGTCACAGATACGCAGTATTTT. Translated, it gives CASSLGAVGGVTDTQYF.

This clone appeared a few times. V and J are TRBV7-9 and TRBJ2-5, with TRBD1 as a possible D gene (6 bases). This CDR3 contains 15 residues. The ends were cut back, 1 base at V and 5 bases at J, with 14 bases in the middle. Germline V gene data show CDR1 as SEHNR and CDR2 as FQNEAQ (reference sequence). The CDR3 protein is CASSLVGTPGETQYF. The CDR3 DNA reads TGTGCCAGCAGCTTAGTGGGGACACCGGGGGAGACCCAGTACTTC.

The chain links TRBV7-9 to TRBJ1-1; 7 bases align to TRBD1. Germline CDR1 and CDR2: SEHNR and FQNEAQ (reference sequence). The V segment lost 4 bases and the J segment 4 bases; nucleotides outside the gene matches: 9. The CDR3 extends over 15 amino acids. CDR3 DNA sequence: TGTGCCAGCAGCTCAAACAGGGGTATAGGCACTGAAGCTTTCTTT. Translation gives CASSSNRGIGTEAFF. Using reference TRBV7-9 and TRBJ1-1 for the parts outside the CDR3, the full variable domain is DTGVSQNPRHKITKRGQNVTFRCDPISEHNRLYWYRQTLGQGPEFLTYFQNEAQLEKSRLLSDRFSAERPKGSFSTLEIQRTEQGDSAMYLCASSSNRGIGTEAFFGQGTRLTVV.

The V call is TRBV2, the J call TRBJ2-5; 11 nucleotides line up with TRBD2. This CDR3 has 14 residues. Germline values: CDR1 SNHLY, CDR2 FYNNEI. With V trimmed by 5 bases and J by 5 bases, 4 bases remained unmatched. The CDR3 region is CASSTTSGAETQYF. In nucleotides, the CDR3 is TGTGCCAGCAGTACGACTAGCGGGGCTGAGACCCAGTACTTC.

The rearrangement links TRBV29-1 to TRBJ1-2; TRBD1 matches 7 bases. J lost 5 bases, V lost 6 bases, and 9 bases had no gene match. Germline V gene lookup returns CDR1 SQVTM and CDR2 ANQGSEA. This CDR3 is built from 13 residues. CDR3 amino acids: CSVPGTGVYGYTF. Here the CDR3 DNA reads TGCAGCGTCCCGGGCACAGGGGTTTATGGCTACACCTTC.